This T cell receptor beta chain was captured by sequencing in a study of blood T cell repertoires in COVID-19. The length of the CDR3 is 15 residues. The V end lost 2 bases, the J end lost 5 bases, and 16 bases lay between the germline ends. Germline V gene data show CDR1 as SGDLS and CDR2 as YYNGEE. Per the authors' pipeline: Amplification from reference gene primers served as the basis for estimated nucleated cell counts. Sequenced by immunoSEQ multiplex PCR; TCRdb stores in-frame clones only, minus some. V and J calls and clone size come straight from that table; D and trimming were deduced from the DNA. Among a few hundred thousand clones, roughly 92% were seen once, and the ten largest hold roughly 0.86%.

The chain couples TRBV9 to TRBJ1-1; D is undetermined. The sequence was collected from a middle-aged woman who had been exposed to COVID-19. The sample comprised PBMCs or T cells enriched from blood (not recorded which). In DNA form, the CDR3 reads TGTGCCAGCAGCGTCTTGACCAGCATAGCAACTGAAGCTTTCTTT. Protein product: CASSVLTSIATEAFF.